These T cell receptor beta chains were read from a single sample in a study of blood T cells in healthy people across ages. TCRdb processed the 5' RACE reads anew with MiXCR; each CDR3 protein has one entry. The profile shows more than 1 million distinct CDR3 sequences, 45% of them singletons. The specimen sequenced was blood. The receptors stem from a woman aged 60-75 years in good health. The CDR3 runs from the conserved cysteine through the conserved F or W. A D gene is named only where the DNA matches it firmly. For some rows the clone size is stated as once, few or many, or as a class when expanded; others skip it.

15	TRBV7-2	.	.	TRBJ2-1	TGTGCCAGCAGCCTAACTAGCCTAAGTTACAATGAGCAGTTCTTC	CASSLTSLSYNEQFF
13	TRBV27	TRBD1	once	TRBJ2-7	TGTGCCAGCAGTCGACAGGGGGCTGACGAGCAGTACTTC	CASSRQGADEQYF
15	TRBV9	.	.	TRBJ1-6	TGTGCCAGCAGCGAAGACAGTCCGAACAATTCACCCCTCCACTTT	CASSEDSPNNSPLHF
18	TRBV21-1	.	.	TRBJ2-1	TGTGCCAGCAACGAAAAGGGGCAGCCTCCAGTCGCCTACAATGAGCAGTTCTTC	CASNEKGQPPVAYNEQFF
10	TRBV28	.	.	TRBJ1-1	TGTGCCAGCTTTGGCGGGGAAGCTTTCTTT	CASFGGEAFF
16	TRBV20-1	TRBD2	few	TRBJ2-5	TGCAGTGCTAGCCCGGAGGAGGCGGGAGTTGATGAGACCCAGTACTTC	CSASPEEAGVDETQYF
16	TRBV2	.	.	TRBJ2-2	TGTGCCAGCAGTGATGACGGACCGAAGAACACCGGGGAGCTGTTTTTT	CASSDDGPKNTGELFF
15	TRBV5-5	TRBD1	.	TRBJ1-4	TGTGCCAGCAGCTTCGGACAGGGACTGTATGAAAAACTGTTTTTT	CASSFGQGLYEKLFF
19	TRBV13	.	.	TRBJ1-4	TGTGCCAGCAGCTTATATAGCGCCCCCGACAGAAGAAAAAATGAAAAACTGTTTTTT	CASSLYSAPDRRKNEKLFF
15	TRBV7-8	.	many	TRBJ2-5	TGTGCCAGCAGCCCCTGGGATAGGGCCCAAGAGACCCAGTACTTC	CASSPWDRAQETQYF
12	TRBV7-9	.	few	TRBJ2-5	TGTGCCACCGGGGGTGGTAGGGAGACCCAGTACTTC	CATGGGRETQYF
17	TRBV12-3/TRBV12-4	.	few	TRBJ2-3	TGTGCCAGCACCCGATCCCGTGGACGGCCTAGCACAGATACGCAGTATTTT	CASTRSRGRPSTDTQYF
15	TRBV25-1	.	.	TRBJ1-5	TGTGCCAGCAGTGACGGGACACGGAGAGATCAGCCCCAGCATTTT	CASSDGTRRDQPQHF
13	TRBV27	TRBD2	.	TRBJ2-3	TGTGCTTGCGGGACTAGCGGGAGCGATACGCAGTATTTT	CACGTSGSDTQYF
16	TRBV27	.	.	TRBJ1-1	TGTGCCAGCAACTCGATAGCGAGGGGTAGGAACACTGAAGCTTTCTTT	CASNSIARGRNTEAFF
15	TRBV3-1	TRBD2	.	TRBJ2-2	TGTGCCAGCAGCCTTGGACTAGCGGGAGCCGGGGAGCTGTTTTTT	CASSLGLAGAGELFF
13	TRBV7-2	.	.	TRBJ2-7	TGTGCCAGCAGCTCCCGTGGGGCTCGCGAGCAGTACTTC	CASSSRGAREQYF
13	TRBV11-2	.	.	TRBJ2-1	TGTGCCAGCAGCTTAGATATGGGGATAGAGCAGTTCTTC	CASSLDMGIEQFF
15	TRBV6-6	TRBD1	.	TRBJ2-5	TGTGCCAGCAGAGCCGGGACAGAGTACCAAGAGACCCAGTACTTC	CASRAGTEYQETQYF
17	TRBV5-6	.	.	TRBJ1-5	TGTGCCAGCAGCTTGGGCTTTGGGAGTTATAGCAATCAGCCCCAGCATTTT	CASSLGFGSYSNQPQHF
13	TRBV3-1	.	once	TRBJ1-1	TGTGCCGGCAGCCAAGCGCGCCAGGGTGAAGCTTTCTTT	CAGSQARQGEAFF
19	TRBV27	.	many	TRBJ2-6	TGTGCCAGCAGTTTAACTCCCGGGACAAGGGCTTCTGGGGCCAACGTCCTGACTTTC	CASSLTPGTRASGANVLTF
11	TRBV29-1	.	few	TRBJ2-5	TGCAGCGTCGAAACAGGGGGGGGGCAGTACTTC	CSVETGGGQYF
15	TRBV6-6	.	.	TRBJ1-5	TGTGCCAGCACTGTCGATGGGGGGGTCTCTCAGCCCCAGCATTTT	CASTVDGGVSQPQHF
16	TRBV6-4	TRBD2	.	TRBJ2-3	TGTGCCAGCAGTGCGGACGGGAGGGCCGGAACAGATACGCAGTATTTT	CASSADGRAGTDTQYF
14	TRBV6-2/TRBV6-3	.	.	TRBJ2-5	TGTGCCAGCAGTGACTGGGCGGAGCAAGAGACCCAGTACTTC	CASSDWAEQETQYF
17	TRBV5-1	TRBD1	.	TRBJ1-5	TGCGCCAGCAGCTTGGGGACAGGGGCCGATAGCAATCAGCCCCAGCATTTT	CASSLGTGADSNQPQHF
17	TRBV20-1	TRBD2	.	TRBJ2-7	TGCAGTGCTAGGGGGACTAGCGGGAGCGGGGGGTCCTACGAGCAGTACTTC	CSARGTSGSGGSYEQYF
14	TRBV20-1	TRBD1	.	TRBJ2-7	TGCAGTGCTAGGCCAGACAGGGGTCCCTACGAGCAGTACTTC	CSARPDRGPYEQYF
15	TRBV7-2	TRBD2	.	TRBJ2-7	TGTGCCAGCAGCTTAGACCCGGGACTAACCTACGAGCAGTACTTC	CASSLDPGLTYEQYF
16	TRBV13	TRBD2	.	TRBJ2-7	TGTGCCAGCAGCACAGGGTCCCTAGCGGGATCCTACGAGCAGTACTTC	CASSTGSLAGSYEQYF
16	TRBV6-5	TRBD2	.	TRBJ2-3	TGTGCCAGCAGTCCGCGACTAGCGGGAGATAAAGATACGCAGTATTTT	CASSPRLAGDKDTQYF
15	TRBV5-1	TRBD1	.	TRBJ2-7	TGCGCCAGCAGCGGTTCGACAGGGGACTCCTACGAGCAGTACTTC	CASSGSTGDSYEQYF
13	TRBV20-1	TRBD1	many	TRBJ2-7	TGCAGTGCTAGAACAGGGGCGGTCTACGAGCAGTACTTC	CSARTGAVYEQYF
13	TRBV29-1	TRBD1	few	TRBJ1-5	TGCAGCGTTCTGACAGGGGGTAATCAGCCCCAGCATTTT	CSVLTGGNQPQHF
17	TRBV7-6	.	.	TRBJ2-2	TGTGCCAGCAGCCCCCCCCCAGAACGTGCCGAGACCGGGGAGCTGTTTTTT	CASSPPPERAETGELFF
12	TRBV29-1	.	few	TRBJ1-2	TGCAGCGTTCTGACGGACACCTATGGCTACACCTTC	CSVLTDTYGYTF
13	TRBV27	TRBD2	few	TRBJ2-7	TGTGCCAGCAGCCTAGCGGGAGCTAGGGAGCAGTACTTC	CASSLAGAREQYF
14	TRBV20-1	TRBD2	.	TRBJ2-7	TGCAGTGCTACCCCTCTGACTAGCGTGGACGAGCAGTACTTC	CSATPLTSVDEQYF
16	TRBV13	TRBD2	.	TRBJ2-1	TGTGCCAGCAGCAGACGGACTAGCGAAAATTACAATGAGCAGTTCTTC	CASSRRTSENYNEQFF
16	TRBV10-1	TRBD1	few	TRBJ2-7	TGCGCCAGCAAAACCGGGACAGGGATCAGCACCTACGAGCAGTACTTC	CASKTGTGISTYEQYF